The rows below give T cell receptor beta chains drawn from one sample of a study of T cells in Graves' hyperthyroidism and ophthalmopathy. One entry per CDR3 protein results from TCRdb running MiXCR on the multiplex PCR reads. The table has about 560,000 distinct CDR3 sequences, 46% seen once. Sequenced sample: peripheral blood or thyroid tissue (not recorded which). Receptors originate from a woman between 18 and 29 years old with Graves' hyperthyroidism. CDR3s include the opening cysteine and the closing phenylalanine or tryptophan. A D gene is named only where the DNA matches it firmly. Size is stated for part of the rows, as once, few or many counts, or as a class when the clone is expanded.

CDR3 protein	CDR3 DNA	V gene	J gene	clone size	D gene
CAISETGTPRGYTF	TGTGCCATCAGTGAGACCGGGACGCCTAGGGGCTACACCTTC	TRBV10-3	TRBJ1-2	.	.
CSARIRRGPDSPLHF	TGCAGTGCTAGAATCCGCAGGGGGCCTGATTCACCCCTCCACTTT	TRBV20-1	TRBJ1-6	.	TRBD1
CAWSVRPSGSETQYF	TGTGCCTGGAGTGTACGTCCTAGCGGGAGTGAGACCCAGTACTTC	TRBV7-4	TRBJ2-5	.	TRBD2
CAISDEERETQCF	TGTGCCATCAGTGATGAAGAGAGGGAGACCCAGTGCTTC	TRBV10-3	TRBJ2-5	.	.
CASQSSDSTEAFF	TGCGCCAGCCAAAGTTCAGACAGCACTGAAGCTTTCTTT	TRBV5-1	TRBJ1-1	.	.
CASSSGTHTEAFF	TGTGCCAGCAGCTCCGGGACCCACACTGAAGCTTTCTTT	TRBV7-9	TRBJ1-1	.	.
CARAGTANSPLHF	TGTGCTAGAGCCGGGACAGCCAATTCACCCCTCCACTTT	TRBV2	TRBJ1-6	.	TRBD1
CSVDGYQETQYF	TGCAGCGTTGATGGCTACCAAGAGACCCAGTACTTC	TRBV29-1	TRBJ2-5	many	.
CASSAQGGNSPLHF	TGCGCCAGCAGTGCACAGGGTGGGAATTCACCCCTCCACTTT	TRBV10-2	TRBJ1-6	many	.
CATSDRYF	TGTGCCACCAGTGATAGGTATTTT	TRBV24-1	TRBJ1-5	few	.
CASFRLGPVGGYTF	TGTGCCAGCTTCCGGCTTGGGCCAGTTGGCGGCTACACCTTC	TRBV7-9	TRBJ1-2	few	.
CASSLAEGRKTQYF	TGTGCCAGCAGCTTAGCGGAGGGGCGTAAGACCCAGTACTTC	TRBV7-9	TRBJ2-5	many	.
CASSPWTGVDEQYF	TGTGCCAGCAGCCCATGGACAGGGGTGGACGAGCAGTACTTC	TRBV7-3	TRBJ2-7	.	TRBD1
CASRPYRGWETQYF	TGTGCCAGCAGACCCTACCGAGGGTGGGAGACCCAGTACTTC	TRBV6-1	TRBJ2-5	once	.
CASSLVRGELFF	TGTGCCAGCAGCTTAGTTCGCGGGGAGCTGTTTTTT	TRBV11-2	TRBJ2-2	few	.
CATSDSSNQPQHF	TGTGCCACCAGTGACAGTAGCAATCAGCCCCAGCATTTT	TRBV24-1	TRBJ1-5	.	.
CASRSDRDGDGETQYF	TGCGCCAGCCGTTCGGACCGGGACGGGGACGGGGAGACCCAGTACTTC	TRBV4-3	TRBJ2-5	.	.
CASSLGGQGYGELFF	TGTGCCAGCAGCTTGGGGGGACAGGGGTACGGGGAGCTGTTTTTT	TRBV5-4	TRBJ2-2	few	TRBD1
CASSGRQSYEAFF	TGTGCCAGCAGTGGAAGACAGAGCTATGAAGCTTTCTTT	TRBV25-1	TRBJ1-1	many	.
CASSLYGRLEQYF	TGTGCCAGCAGTTTGTACGGTCGCTTGGAGCAGTACTTC	TRBV12-3/TRBV12-4	TRBJ2-7	few	.
CAGGGNTDTQYF	TGCGCCGGGGGGGGTAACACAGATACGCAGTATTTT	TRBV29-1	TRBJ2-3	.	TRBD2
CASSLRRTTNEKLFF	TGTGCCAGCAGCTTACGAAGGACAACTAATGAAAAACTGTTTTTT	TRBV7-3	TRBJ1-4	.	.
CASSFGLAARQETQYF	TGTGCCAGCAGTTTCGGACTAGCGGCTAGACAAGAGACCCAGTACTTC	TRBV12-3/TRBV12-4	TRBJ2-5	.	TRBD2
CASSLDRGYQETQYF	TGCGCCAGTAGCTTAGACAGGGGCTATCAAGAGACCCAGTACTTC	TRBV5-1	TRBJ2-5	.	TRBD1
CASSRAWGTANSPLHF	TGTGCCAGCAGCCGTGCCTGGGGGACAGCTAATTCACCCCTCCACTTT	TRBV7-2	TRBJ1-6	.	TRBD1